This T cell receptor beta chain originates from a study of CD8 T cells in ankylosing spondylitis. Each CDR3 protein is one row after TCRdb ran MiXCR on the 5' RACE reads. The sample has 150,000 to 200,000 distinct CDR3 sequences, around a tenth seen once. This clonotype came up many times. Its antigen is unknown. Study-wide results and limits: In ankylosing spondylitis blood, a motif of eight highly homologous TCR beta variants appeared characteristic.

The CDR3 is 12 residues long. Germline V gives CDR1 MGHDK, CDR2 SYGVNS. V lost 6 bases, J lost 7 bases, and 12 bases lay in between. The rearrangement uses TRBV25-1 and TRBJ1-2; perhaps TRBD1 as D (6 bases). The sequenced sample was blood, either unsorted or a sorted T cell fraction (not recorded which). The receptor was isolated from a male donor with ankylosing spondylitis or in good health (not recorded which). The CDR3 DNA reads TGTGCCAGCAGGACGGAGGGGGTTGGCTACACCTTC. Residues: CASRTEGVGYTF.